The rows below give T cell receptor beta chains drawn from one sample of a study of cytomegalovirus exposure and HLA in healthy donors. The method was immunoSEQ multiplex PCR; TCRdb's version includes in-frame clones alone and lacks a portion of them. The sample lists around 64,000 clones, around 82% occurring once. The sequenced material came from PBMCs. All receptors derive from a man between 18 and 29 years old in good health and CMV-seropositive. Both conserved end residues are part of each CDR3. The order of the fields is J gene, V gene, clone size, D gene, CDR3 length, CDR3 protein, CDR3 DNA. The D gene is left open where the match is weak. Size tells how often a clone was seen (once, few, many) or the class of an expanded clone, and some rows leave it out.

TRBJ1-1,TRBV28,.,.,14,CASSRGDRASEAFF,TGTGCCAGCAGTCGGGGTGACCGGGCCTCTGAAGCTTTCTTT
TRBJ2-2,TRBV30,.,TRBD1,13,CAWSRGPTGELFF,TGTGCCTGGAGTAGGGGGCCCACCGGGGAGCTGTTTTTT
TRBJ1-1,TRBV11-2,.,.,13,CASSNNQGTEAFF,TGTGCCAGCAGCAATAATCAGGGGACTGAAGCTTTCTTT
TRBJ2-7,TRBV7-8,.,.,16,CASSSFGGGYSYEQYF,TGTGCCAGCAGCTCCTTTGGCGGGGGCTACTCCTACGAGCAGTACTTC
TRBJ1-1,TRBV18,.,.,13,CASVGGTNTEAFF,TGTGCCAGCGTCGGGGGGACGAACACTGAAGCTTTCTTT
TRBJ1-5,TRBV19,few,TRBD1,20,CASEGENRGLGGVINQPQHF,TGTGCCAGTGAGGGGGAAAACAGGGGGCTGGGCGGGGTAATCAATCAGCCCCAGCATTTT
TRBJ1-2,TRBV5-1,.,.,14,CASSLMGEDYGYTF,TGCGCCAGCAGCTTAATGGGGGAGGACTATGGCTACACCTTC
TRBJ2-7,TRBV30,.,TRBD1,16,CAWSVGRTGYLSEQYF,TGTGCCTGGAGTGTGGGCCGGACAGGGTATCTGTCCGAGCAGTACTTC
TRBJ2-7,TRBV5-4,.,.,16,CASSPPGAIRAYEQYF,TGTGCCAGCAGCCCCCCGGGAGCCATAAGGGCCTACGAGCAGTACTTC
TRBJ1-2,TRBV5-4,.,TRBD1,15,CASSSGKGADYGYTF,TGTGCCAGCAGCTCCGGAAAGGGGGCAGACTATGGCTACACCTTC
TRBJ2-3,TRBV7-2,.,TRBD2,16,CASSLRLAGSTDTQYF,TGTGCCAGCAGCCTCCGACTAGCGGGAAGCACAGATACGCAGTATTTT
TRBJ2-1,TRBV5-1,few,TRBD2,15,CASSLSAGGRNEQFF,TGCGCCAGCAGCTTGTCGGCGGGGGGGCGGAATGAGCAGTTCTTC
TRBJ2-7,TRBV29-1,few,TRBD1,13,CSVGQGLPYEQYF,TGCAGCGTTGGACAGGGGCTACCCTACGAGCAGTACTTC
TRBJ1-1,TRBV7-2,.,.,13,CASSPRMNTEAFF,TGTGCCAGCAGCCCCCGTATGAACACTGAAGCTTTCTTT
TRBJ2-7,TRBV7-2,.,TRBD2,17,CASSRTGLAGVAYEQYF,TGTGCCAGCAGCCGAACGGGACTAGCGGGAGTCGCGTACGAGCAGTACTTC
TRBJ1-2,TRBV5-8,few,TRBD1,15,CASSSGTGANYGYTF,TGTGCCAGCAGCTCAGGGACAGGAGCTAACTATGGCTACACCTTC
TRBJ2-7,TRBV21-1,.,.,16,CASSFGGASGIYEQYF,TGTGCCAGCAGCTTTGGGGGGGCTAGCGGGATTTACGAGCAGTACTTC
TRBJ2-5,TRBV6-5,.,TRBD2,13,CASSPGTGGTQYF,TGTGCCAGCAGTCCCGGGACGGGGGGGACCCAGTACTTC
TRBJ2-5,TRBV4-1,.,TRBD2,17,CASSHLSAGGREETQYF,TGCGCCAGCAGCCACCTCTCGGCGGGGGGGCGAGAAGAGACCCAGTACTTC
TRBJ1-4,TRBV6-1,.,TRBD1,14,CASTPDRGGEKLFF,TGTGCCAGCACTCCGGACAGGGGTGGCGAAAAACTGTTTTTT
TRBJ1-1,TRBV9,.,.,14,CASSVELGGTEAFF,TGTGCCAGCAGCGTAGAATTGGGGGGCACTGAAGCTTTCTTT
TRBJ1-4,TRBV16,few,.,13,CASSPRVDEKLFF,TGTGCCAGCAGCCCCCGGGTTGATGAAAAACTGTTTTTT
TRBJ2-1,TRBV15,.,.,16,CATSTSLISSYNEQFF,TGTGCCACCAGCACTAGCCTCATTAGCTCCTACAATGAGCAGTTCTTC
TRBJ2-7,TRBV29-1,.,TRBD2,12,CSVNLAGGVQYF,TGCAGCGTTAACCTAGCGGGGGGGGTGCAGTACTTC
TRBJ1-5,TRBV2,.,.,14,CASSWAGYGQPQHF,TGTGCCAGCAGTTGGGCGGGGTACGGTCAGCCCCAGCATTTT
TRBJ2-2,TRBV25-1,.,.,12,CATSRVTGELFF,TGTGCCACCTCGAGGGTCACCGGGGAGCTGTTTTTT
TRBJ2-5,TRBV29-1,.,TRBD2,15,CSVEGTSGRAVSQYF,TGCAGCGTTGAAGGGACTAGCGGGAGGGCGGTCTCCCAGTACTTC
TRBJ2-7,TRBV30,few,.,12,CAWSVSAYEQYF,TGTGCCTGGAGCGTCAGCGCCTACGAGCAGTACTTC
TRBJ2-3,TRBV30,.,TRBD2,16,CAWSGTSGALTDTQYF,TGTGCCTGGAGTGGGACTAGCGGGGCCCTCACAGATACGCAGTATTTT
TRBJ2-7,TRBV7-9,.,.,11,CASSLSYEQYF,TGTGCCAGCAGCTTATCGTACGAGCAGTACTTC
TRBJ1-4,TRBV25-1,few,TRBD1,17,CASSDTKDRALREKLFF,TGTGCCAGCAGTGACACCAAGGACAGGGCCCTTCGGGAAAAACTGTTTTTT